This T cell receptor beta chain was identified during a study of blood T cell repertoires in COVID-19. Study-wide context: Spain, Italy and the United States supplied samples that represented acute and convalescent COVID-19.

Per the authors' pipeline: How many nucleated cells were present was estimated from reference gene primer amplification. Assay used: immunoSEQ multiplex PCR; TCRdb lists only in-frame clones, some missing. From that table come the V and J calls and clone size; the DNA was used to work out D and trimming. Found here are 150,000 to 200,000 clones, roughly 70% of them singletons; the top ten hold 3%. The CDR3 consists of 16 residues. Germline trimming cut 1 base from V and 9 bases from J; bases unmatched to any gene: 5. Per the germline V gene, CDR1 is SGHTA and CDR2 is FQGNSA. Material: peripheral blood. The receptor was isolated from a woman aged 80 or over with acute or convalescent COVID-19. The chain uses TRBV7-2 and TRBJ2-2; TRBD2 aligns across 13 bases. CDR3 region: CASSLELAGGTRELFF. As DNA, the CDR3 is TGTGCCAGCAGCTTAGAACTAGCGGGAGGGACGAGGGAGCTGTTTTTT. Combining the CDR3 with reference TRBV7-2 and TRBJ2-2 gives the whole variable domain GAGVSQSPSNKVTEKGKDVELRCDPISGHTALYWYRQSLGQGLEFLIYFQGNSAPDKSGLPSDRFSAERTGGSVSTLTIQRTQQEDSAVYLCASSLELAGGTRELFFGEGSRLTVL.